The 21 T cell receptor beta chains given below trace back to one sample, sequenced in a study of tumor-infiltrating lymphocytes in primary liver carcinoma. Constant-region priming of approximately 0.55 ug total RNA yielded TCR beta cDNA. Three nested multiplex PCR rounds of slightly modified ARM-PCR generated TCR beta libraries. PCR rounds one and two used TRBV1-TRBV30 forward primers with a C-beta reverse primer for 10 cycles each. One entry per CDR3 protein, called by TCRdb with MiXCR from the multiplex PCR reads. The data show about 21,000 distinct CDR3 sequences, about 65% seen once. Bulk tissue was left unsorted, and RNA and DNA were co-extracted from about 20-30 mg of it. Sequenced material: liver tumor tissue from sampling region 1. Indicated subset: tumor region T1, superior pole. These receptors all stem from a man aged 40-55 years with primary liver carcinoma and hepatitis B virus infection.

A word on this clonotype: Its ends do not fully match the called genes, so a read error is possible. The J gene is TRBJ2-7, the V gene TRBV12-3 or TRBV12-4, with D possibly TRBD1 on 5 matching bases. This CDR3 comprises 15 residues. In DNA form, the CDR3 reads TGTGCCAGCAGTATCGAGACAGTGGGCCCCTACGAGCAATACTTC. Translated, it gives CASSIETVGPYEQYF.

About this clonotype itself: At one end, the junction sequence differs from germline, possibly due to a read error. The chain joins TRBV5-1 to TRBJ2-7; 8 nucleotides agree with TRBD1. CDR1 is SGHRS and CDR2 is YFSETQ in the germline V gene. The CDR3 extends over 14 amino acids. DNA for the CDR3: TGCGCCATCAGCTTGGACAGGGTGGTCCGAGAACAGTACTTC. Its protein product is CAISLDRVVREQYF.

On this clonotype: A much larger clone lies a single base off, so this may be a read error. The chain employs TRBV2 and TRBJ2-2; 12 nucleotides agree with TRBD2. The CDR3 sequence is 16 residues long. Germline V CDR1 and CDR2: SNHLY, FYNNEI. The junction had 6 bases not matched to a gene; V was cut back by 6 bases and J by 4 bases. For the CDR3, the DNA is TGTGCCAGCAGAGAAACTAGCGGGAGGTTCACCGGGGAGCTGTTTTTT. Amino acids: CASRETSGRFTGELFF.

This clonotype was observed a few times. This chain joins TRBV6-5 and TRBJ1-2; unclear D gene. The germline V gene encodes CDR1 MNHEY and CDR2 SVGAGI. This CDR3 has 10 residues. V lost 8 bases and J lost 8, with 9 bases in between. The CDR3 DNA reads TGTGCCAGCGGCCATAACGGCTACACCTTC. It is translated as CASGHNGYTF.

With regard to this clonotype: At one end the junction does not follow the germline gene, possibly because of a read error. The CDR3 here is CASSTQGSYEQCF. DNA of the CDR3: TGTGCCAGTAGCACACAGGGGTCTTACGAGCAGTGCTTC. The chain uses TRBV14 and TRBJ2-7; 7 positions match TRBD1. This CDR3 comprises 13 residues. Germline CDR1 SGHDN, CDR2 FVKESK.

Regarding this clonotype: The junction shows a germline mismatch at one end, possibly a read error. J is TRBJ2-3 and V is TRBV11-2; maybe TRBD1 (6 bases). The DNA end lines up better with TRBJ1-5; the J call may be wrong. Germline V lookup: CDR1 SGHAT, CDR2 FQNNGV. This CDR3 region has 16 residues. The CDR3 region is CACSLRGATGTDTQHF. The CDR3, as DNA: TGTGCCTGCAGCTTAAGGGGGGCCACGGGCACAGATACGCAGCATTTT.

In this sample, this clonotype turned up a few times. A read error may be the cause here, since a much bigger clone is one base away. CDR3: CASSLVGTANTEAFF. The CDR3 region has the DNA TGTGCCAGCAGCTTAGTCGGGACAGCCAACACTGAAGCTTTCTTT. V and J are TRBV11-3 and TRBJ1-1; 7 bases agree with TRBD1. The germline gives CDR1 SGHNT, CDR2 YENEEA. This CDR3 is 15 amino acids long. The V gene end was trimmed by 1 base and the J gene end by 2 bases; junction bases not matched to a gene: 4.

With regard to this clonotype: Mismatch with germline at one junction end may stem from a read error. This chain uses TRBV4-1 with TRBJ1-2; TRBD1 matches at 8 bases. Germline CDR1 MGHRA, CDR2 YSYEKL. There are 13 residues in the CDR3. CDR3 sequence: CGSQGDRNYGYTF. CDR3 bases: TGCGGCAGCCAAGGGGACAGGAACTATGGCTACACCTTC.

This chain links TRBV11-3 with TRBJ2-1; D might be TRBD1 (6 bases). CDR1 SGHNT and CDR2 YENEEA come from the germline V gene. The CDR3 is 12 amino acids. The CDR3 sequence: CTGSQTDSKQFF. The CDR3 DNA is TGTACCGGCAGCCAAACGGACAGCAAGCAGTTCTTC.

Turning to this clonotype: Germline is not matched at one junction end, which may reflect a read error. The rearrangement joins TRBV11-2 to TRBJ2-7, with a weak D call TRBD2 (6 bases). The CDR3 runs 13 residues. From germline, CDR1 is SGHAT and CDR2 FQNNGV. CDR3 sequence reads: CASSFGRASEQYF. The CDR3, as DNA: TGTGCCAGTAGCTTCGGAAGGGCTAGCGAGCAGTATTTC.

This clonotype ranks as medium-sized. This rearrangement joins TRBV6-5 to TRBJ2-6; unclear D gene. Trimming took off 3 bases at V and 0 bases at J, with 6 bases between the two ends. CDR3 length: 15 residues. CDR1 and CDR2 from the germline V gene are MNHEY and SVGAGI. CDR3 region: CASSYFLSGANVLTF. The DNA for the CDR3 is TGTGCCAGCAGTTATTTCCTCTCTGGGGCCAACGTCCTGACTTTC.

Concerning this clonotype itself: The junction departs from germline at one end; a sequencing error may be responsible. In DNA, the CDR3 is TGCGCCAGCAGCTTGGGAGCTGGGGATTGGGGAAATACGCAATATTTT. As protein: CASSLGAGDWGNTQYF. J is TRBJ2-3 and V is TRBV5-1; D is ambiguous. The CDR3 has 16 amino acids. Germline-derived CDR1 and CDR2 are SGHRS and YFSETQ.

V usage is TRBV10-1 and J usage is TRBJ2-5; possibly TRBD2 for D (5 bases). The CDR3 contains 14 residues. CDR1 is WNHNN, CDR2 SYGVQD, per germline (reference sequence). The V gene lost 6 bases and the J gene lost 4 bases, with 15 bases spanning the gap. CDR3 protein: CASSDTRARETQYF. CDR3 sequence (DNA): TGCGCCAGCAGCGATACTAGGGCGAGAGAGACCCAGTACTTC.

This clonotype came up many times. This rearrangement joins TRBV5-1 to TRBJ2-2, with TRBD2 identical over 7 bases. Germline-derived CDR1 and CDR2 are SGHRS and YFSETQ. The CDR3 spans 13 residues. The V segment lost 5 bases and the J segment 6 bases; nucleotides outside the gene matches: 4. The CDR3 DNA is TGCGCCAGCAGAGGGGCGGGAGCCGGGGAGCTGTTTTTT. Amino acid sequence: CASRGAGAGELFF.

As regards this clonotype: A much larger clone differs from this one at a single base, so this may be a read error. The chain links TRBV29-1 to TRBJ2-2; TRBD2 is a possible D gene (5 bases). CDR3 length: 15 amino acids. CDR1 is SQVTM, CDR2 ANQGSEA, per germline. Here the CDR3 DNA reads TGCAGCGTTTCCCCCGTAACAGTGAACACCGGGGTGCTGTTTTTT. Its protein product is CSVSPVTVNTGVLFF.

Turning to this clonotype: The junction differs from germline at one of its ends, possibly a read error. The chain uses TRBV6-5 and TRBJ1-1; TRBD1 agrees at 7 bases. The CDR3 consists of 14 residues. CDR1 is MNHEY, CDR2 SVGAGI, per germline. CDR3 loop: CASTYNVGGSETFF. The CDR3 DNA follows: TGTGCCAGCACTTATAACGTAGGGGGCAGTGAAACTTTCTTT.

As concerns this clonotype: Germline and junction disagree at one end, which may indicate a read error. The chain employs TRBV29-1 and TRBJ2-1; possibly TRBD1 or TRBD2 for D (6 bases each). Looked up from germline, CDR1 is SQVTM and CDR2 is ANQGSEA. The CDR3 consists of 12 residues. Here the CDR3 DNA reads TGCAGCCTCCCACAGGGAGGTAATGAGCATTTCTTC. Residues: CSLPQGGNEHFF.

In its sample, this clonotype was seen a few times. The conserved phenylalanine or tryptophan normally closing the CDR3 is absent here, so this likely arose from a read error. The chain uses TRBV11-2 and TRBJ1-1; D is perhaps TRBD1 (5 bases). V was trimmed by 8 bases and J by 0 bases, leaving 19 bases between them. CDR3 length: 16 residues. Germline V lookup: CDR1 SGHAT, CDR2 FQNNGV. In DNA, the CDR3 is TGTGCCAGCGGCCCATCCAGGGAGTTGGTGAACACTGAAGCTTTCTTA. It translates to CASGPSRELVNTEAFL.

A remark on this clonotype: A single base separates this from a much larger clone, so it may be a read error. The chain combines TRBV20-1 with TRBJ2-5; D perhaps matches TRBD2 (5 bases). Trimming left V 7 bases short and J 5 bases short, with 14 bases between. Germline CDR1 and CDR2: DFQATT and SNEGSKA (reference sequence). This CDR3 spans 12 amino acids. Here the CDR3 reads CSGLGNMETQYF. Written as DNA, the CDR3 is TGCAGTGGGCTCGGGAACATGGAGACCCAGTACTTC.

As to this clonotype: This clone may be a read error of a much larger clone one base away. The chain has TRBV19 and TRBJ2-1, with D uncertain. The CDR3 totals 13 residues. V was pared by 8 bases and J by 0 bases, with 8 bases between. CDR1 LNHDA and CDR2 SQIVND come from the germline V gene (reference sequence). CDR3 DNA: TGTGCCAGTGCAAGCCGCTCCTACAATGAGCAGTTCTTC. Its protein product is CASASRSYNEQFF.

Concerning this clonotype itself: One end of the junction varies from germline; a read error may be responsible. The genes are TRBV5-4 and TRBJ1-6, with D possibly TRBD1 on 6 matching bases. The length of the CDR3 is 13 residues. Per the germline V gene, CDR1 is SGHNT and CDR2 is YYREEE (reference sequence). CDR3 DNA sequence: TGTGCCAACAGCATAGCGCCGGAGGGGGCCCTCCACTTT. Protein product: CANSIAPEGALHF.